One and the same sample provided the 7 T cell receptor beta chains below, sequenced in a study of cytomegalovirus exposure and HLA in healthy donors. This PCR relied on a set of 60 Vbeta primers and 13 Jbeta primers. TCRdb's copy holds only in-frame clones and misses some; the assay was immunoSEQ multiplex PCR. Of around 200,000 clones in the sample, about four fifths are singletons; the top ten hold around 1.6%. The specimen was PBMCs. These receptors came from a middle-aged man in good health and CMV-seronegative.

This clone was seen a handful of times. This sequence joins TRBV5-1 and TRBJ1-1; D not resolved. The V gene's germline CDR1 is SGHRS and CDR2 YFSETQ. This CDR3 is 12 amino acids long. The V end was cut by 2 bases, the J end by 6 bases, with 8 bases between. CDR3 loop: CASSFGVSEAFF. CDR3 coding DNA: TGCGCCAGCAGCTTCGGGGTCTCTGAAGCTTTCTTT.

The chain joins TRBV15 to TRBJ1-1; 7 positions match TRBD1. The CDR3 has 15 amino acids. Per germline, CDR1 LNHNV and CDR2 YYDKDF (reference sequence). V gave up 3 bases and J gave up 6 bases; unmatched junction bases: 10. CDR3 sequence reads: CATSRRQGYSAEAFF. The CDR3 bases are TGTGCCACCAGCAGGCGACAGGGCTACAGTGCTGAAGCTTTCTTT.

The chain employs TRBV28 and TRBJ1-3; D remains ambiguous. This CDR3 is 16 amino acids long. Trimming took 2 bases from V and 0 from J, leaving 11 bases between them. CDR1 is MDHEN and CDR2 is SYDVKM in the germline V gene. The CDR3 here is CASSLRGQSSGNTIYF. DNA for the CDR3: TGTGCCAGCAGTTTACGAGGGCAGAGCTCTGGAAACACCATATATTTT.

The V and J genes are TRBV28 and TRBJ2-7, with a possible D match to TRBD1 (5 bases). The CDR3 covers 14 residues. V was clipped by 8 bases and J by 4 bases, with 18 bases between them. CDR1 and CDR2 (germline): MDHEN, SYDVKM. CDR3: CASLGQGLGYEQYF. CDR3 DNA: TGTGCCAGCCTTGGCCAGGGCCTCGGGTACGAGCAGTACTTC.

The chain recombines TRBV7-2 with TRBJ1-2; 7 bases are shared with TRBD1. Germline CDR1 and CDR2: SGHTA and FQGNSA. V was pared by 5 bases and J by 2 bases, with 5 bases of the junction left unmatched. The CDR3 consists of 14 residues. CDR3 region: CASSTRGQNYGYTF. CDR3 DNA: TGTGCCAGCAGCACTAGGGGACAGAACTATGGCTACACCTTC.

V gene TRBV12-5 combines with J gene TRBJ1-2; D is ambiguous. There are 16 residues in the CDR3. From germline, CDR1 is LGHNT and CDR2 FRNRAP. The V end was cut by 0 bases, the J end by 4 bases, with 15 bases between. The CDR3 here is CASGLVEGSRVYGYTF. The CDR3, as DNA: TGTGCTAGTGGTTTGGTAGAGGGCTCTCGAGTCTATGGCTACACCTTC.

This clone was detected a few times. V is TRBV7-9 and J is TRBJ2-1, with 7 bases that match TRBD2. After removal of 11 bases from V and 5 bases from J, the junction contained 9 bases not matched to a gene. CDR3 size: 13 residues. The germline V gene encodes CDR1 SEHNR and CDR2 FQNEAQ (reference sequence). CDR3 residues: CAGLGGGHNEQFF. The CDR3 bases are TGTGCCGGTCTTGGCGGGGGACACAATGAGCAGTTCTTC.